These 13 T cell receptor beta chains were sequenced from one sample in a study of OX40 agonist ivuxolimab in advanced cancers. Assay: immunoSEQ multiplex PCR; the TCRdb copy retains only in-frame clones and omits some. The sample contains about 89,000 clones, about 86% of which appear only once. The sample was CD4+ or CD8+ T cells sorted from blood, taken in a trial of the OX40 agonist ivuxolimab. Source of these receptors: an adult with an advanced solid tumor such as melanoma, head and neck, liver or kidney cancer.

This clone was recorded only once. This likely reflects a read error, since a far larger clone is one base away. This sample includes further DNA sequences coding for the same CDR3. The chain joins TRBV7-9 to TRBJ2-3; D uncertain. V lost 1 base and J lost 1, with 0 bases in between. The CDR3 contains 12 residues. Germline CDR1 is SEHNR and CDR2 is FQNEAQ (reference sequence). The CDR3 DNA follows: TGTGCCAGCAGCTTAGGCACAGATACGCAGTATTTT. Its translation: CASSLGTDTQYF.

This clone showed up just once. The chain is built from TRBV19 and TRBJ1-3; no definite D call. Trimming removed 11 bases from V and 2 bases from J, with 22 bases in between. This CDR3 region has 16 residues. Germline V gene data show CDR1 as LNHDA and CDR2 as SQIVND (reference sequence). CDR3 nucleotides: TGTGCCCTCAAAGCCGGGGAGGGTTGGACTGGAAACACCATATATTTT. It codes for CALKAGEGWTGNTIYF.

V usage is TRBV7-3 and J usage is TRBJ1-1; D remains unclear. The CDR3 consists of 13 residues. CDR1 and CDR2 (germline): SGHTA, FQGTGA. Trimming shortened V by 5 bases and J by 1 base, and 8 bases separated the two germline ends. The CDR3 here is CASSHSGNTEAFF. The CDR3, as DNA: TGTGCCAGCAGCCACTCAGGGAACACTGAAGCTTTCTTT.

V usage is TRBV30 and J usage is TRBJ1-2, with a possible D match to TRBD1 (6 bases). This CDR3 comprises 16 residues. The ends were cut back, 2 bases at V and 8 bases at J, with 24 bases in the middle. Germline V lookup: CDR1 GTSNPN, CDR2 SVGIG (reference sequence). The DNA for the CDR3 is TGTGCCTGGAGTTCCGGGGGCCATGTCCTATGGGAGGGCTACACCTTC. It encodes CAWSSGGHVLWEGYTF.

Here the CDR3 reads CALPRLARAKNIQYF. CDR3 sequence (DNA): TGTGCCTTACCTCGATTAGCGCGTGCCAAAAACATTCAGTACTTC. V is TRBV30 and J is TRBJ2-4, with D perhaps matching TRBD2 (5 bases). V gave up 7 bases and J gave up 1 base, with 17 bases separating them. There are 15 residues in the CDR3. Germline V gene sequence: CDR1 GTSNPN, CDR2 SVGIG (reference sequence).

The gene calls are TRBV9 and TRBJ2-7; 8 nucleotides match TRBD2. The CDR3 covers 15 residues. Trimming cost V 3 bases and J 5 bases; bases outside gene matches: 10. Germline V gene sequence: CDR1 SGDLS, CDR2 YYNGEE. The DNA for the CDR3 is TGTGCCAGCAGCGCGGGGGGGCGCGGGTCCCACGAGCAGTACTTC. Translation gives CASSAGGRGSHEQYF. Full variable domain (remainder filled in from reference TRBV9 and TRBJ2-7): DSGVTQTPKHLITATGQRVTLRCSPRSGDLSVYWYQQSLDQGLQFLIQYYNGEERAKGNILERFSAQQFPDLHSELNLSSLELGDSALYFCASSAGGRGSHEQYFGPGTRLTVT.

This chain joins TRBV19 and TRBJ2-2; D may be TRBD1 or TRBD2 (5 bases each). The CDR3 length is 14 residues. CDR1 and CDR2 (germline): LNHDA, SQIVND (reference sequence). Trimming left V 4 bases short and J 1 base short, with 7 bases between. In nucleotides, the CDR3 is TGTGCCAGTAGTAGGGGGAAGAACACCGGGGAGCTGTTTTTT. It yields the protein CASSRGKNTGELFF.

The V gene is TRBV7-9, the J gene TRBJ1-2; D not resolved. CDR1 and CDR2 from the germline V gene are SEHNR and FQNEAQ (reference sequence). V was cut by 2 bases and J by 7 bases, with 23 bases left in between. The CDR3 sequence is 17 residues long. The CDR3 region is CASSLNNPEASRVGYTF. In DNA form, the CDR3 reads TGTGCCAGCAGCTTAAATAACCCTGAAGCGTCCCGCGTTGGCTACACCTTC.

CDR3 nucleotide sequence: TGCGCCAGCAGCATCGCAGGGACCTCTGGAAACACCATATATTTT. It is translated as CASSIAGTSGNTIYF. The chain combines TRBV5-1 with TRBJ1-3; D is possibly TRBD1 (5 bases). V shed 4 bases and J shed 0 bases, with 11 bases lying between them. Per germline, CDR1 SGHRS and CDR2 YFSETQ. The CDR3 sequence is 15 residues long.

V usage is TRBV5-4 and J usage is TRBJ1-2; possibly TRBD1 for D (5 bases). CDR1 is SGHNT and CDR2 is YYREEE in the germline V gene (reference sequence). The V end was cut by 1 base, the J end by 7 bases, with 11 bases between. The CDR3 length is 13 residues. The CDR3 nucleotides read TGTGCCAGCAGCTTGACCGGGGGGGGTGGCTACACCTTC. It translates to CASSLTGGGGYTF. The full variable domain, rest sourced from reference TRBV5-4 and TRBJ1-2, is ETGVTQSPTHLIKTRGQQVTLRCSSQSGHNTVSWYQQALGQGPQFIFQYYREEENGRGNFPPRFSGLQFPNYSSELNVNALELDDSALYLCASSLTGGGGYTFGSGTRLTVV.

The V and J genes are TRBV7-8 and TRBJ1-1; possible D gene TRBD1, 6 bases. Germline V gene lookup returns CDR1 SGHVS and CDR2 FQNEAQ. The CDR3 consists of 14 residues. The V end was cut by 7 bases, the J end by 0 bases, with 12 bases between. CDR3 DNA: TGTGCCAGCACCCGGACAGACATGAACACTGAAGCTTTCTTT. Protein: CASTRTDMNTEAFF.

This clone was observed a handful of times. CDR3 residues: CASSLKRGAYEQYF. The CDR3 DNA reads TGTGCCAGCAGCTTAAAAAGGGGCGCCTACGAGCAGTACTTC. The rearrangement links TRBV11-3 to TRBJ2-7; TRBD1 is a possible D gene (5 bases). Germline CDR1 reads SGHNT; CDR2 reads YENEEA. With 2 bases removed from V and 2 bases from J, the gap between germline ends came to 10 bases. This CDR3 is built from 14 residues.

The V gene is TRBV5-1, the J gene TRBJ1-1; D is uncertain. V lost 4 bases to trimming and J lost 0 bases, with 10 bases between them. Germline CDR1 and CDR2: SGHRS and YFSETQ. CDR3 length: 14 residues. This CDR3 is CASSGVAMNTEAFF. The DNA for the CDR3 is TGCGCCAGCAGCGGTGTAGCTATGAACACTGAAGCTTTCTTT.